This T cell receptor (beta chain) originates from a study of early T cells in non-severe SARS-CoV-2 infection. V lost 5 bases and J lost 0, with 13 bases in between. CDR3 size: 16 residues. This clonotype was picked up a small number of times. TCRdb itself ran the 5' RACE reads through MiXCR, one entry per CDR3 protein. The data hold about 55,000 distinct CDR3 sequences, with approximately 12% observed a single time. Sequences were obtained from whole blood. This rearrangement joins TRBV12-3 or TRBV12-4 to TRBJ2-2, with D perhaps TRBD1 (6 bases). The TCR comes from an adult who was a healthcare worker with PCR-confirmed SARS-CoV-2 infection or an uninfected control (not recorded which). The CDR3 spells CASSATGTTNTGELFF. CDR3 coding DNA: TGTGCCAGCAGTGCGACCGGGACAACGAACACCGGGGAGCTGTTTTTT.